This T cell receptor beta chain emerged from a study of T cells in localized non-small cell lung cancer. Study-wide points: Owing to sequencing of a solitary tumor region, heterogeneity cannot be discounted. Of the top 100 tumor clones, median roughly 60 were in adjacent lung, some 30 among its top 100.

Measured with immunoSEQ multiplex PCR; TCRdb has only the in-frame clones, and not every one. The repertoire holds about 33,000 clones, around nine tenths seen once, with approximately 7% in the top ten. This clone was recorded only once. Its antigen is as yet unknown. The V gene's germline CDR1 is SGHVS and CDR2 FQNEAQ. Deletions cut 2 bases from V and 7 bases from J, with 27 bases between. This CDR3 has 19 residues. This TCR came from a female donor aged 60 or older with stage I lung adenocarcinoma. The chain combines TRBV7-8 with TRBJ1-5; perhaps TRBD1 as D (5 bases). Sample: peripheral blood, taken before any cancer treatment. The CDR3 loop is CASSLNAWQGQSTGQPQHF. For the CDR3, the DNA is TGTGCCAGCAGCTTAAATGCGTGGCAGGGTCAGTCAACGGGACAGCCCCAGCATTTT.